This T cell receptor beta chain stems from a study of OX40 agonist ivuxolimab in advanced cancers. Study-level findings and limits: Partial responders at 0.1-3.0 mg/kg showed near-lowest clonal expansion.

The repertoire was sequenced with immunoSEQ multiplex PCR; TCRdb's copy has only in-frame clones and lacks some. The sample records around 77,000 clones, 75% to 90% being singletons. About this clone: The antigen remains undetermined.

The CDR3 is 12 amino acids. Looked up from germline, CDR1 is MDHEN and CDR2 is SYDVKM. Deletions cut 3 bases from V and 7 bases from J, with 7 bases between. This sample comprised CD4+ or CD8+ T cells sorted from blood, obtained in a trial of the OX40 agonist ivuxolimab. The sequence derives from an adult with an advanced solid tumor such as melanoma, head and neck, liver or kidney cancer. This chain links TRBV28 with TRBJ1-5; D is ambiguous. CDR3 sequence reads: CASSLPNQPQHF. CDR3 sequence (DNA): TGTGCCAGCAGTTTGCCGAACCAGCCCCAGCATTTT.